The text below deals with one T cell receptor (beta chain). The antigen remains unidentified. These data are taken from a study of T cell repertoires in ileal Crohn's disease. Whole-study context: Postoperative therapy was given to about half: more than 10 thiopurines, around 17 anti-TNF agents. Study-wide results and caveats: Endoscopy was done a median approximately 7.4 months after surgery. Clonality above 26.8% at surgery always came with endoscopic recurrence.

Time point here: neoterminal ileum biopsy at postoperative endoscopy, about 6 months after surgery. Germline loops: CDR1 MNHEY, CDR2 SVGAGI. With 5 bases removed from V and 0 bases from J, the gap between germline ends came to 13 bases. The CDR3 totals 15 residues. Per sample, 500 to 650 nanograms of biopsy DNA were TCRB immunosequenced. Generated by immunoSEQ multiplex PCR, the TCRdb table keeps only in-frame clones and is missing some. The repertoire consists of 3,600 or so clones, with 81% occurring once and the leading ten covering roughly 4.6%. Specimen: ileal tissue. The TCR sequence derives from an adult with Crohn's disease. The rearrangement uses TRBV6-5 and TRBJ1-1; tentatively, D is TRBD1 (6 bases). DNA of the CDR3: TGTGCCAGCAGTGCGGGGGGACATATGAACACTGAAGCTTTCTTT. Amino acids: CASSAGGHMNTEAFF.